The clone carrying this T cell receptor beta chain was counted at least ten times. Its matching antigen is unknown. The sample is drawn from a study of identical twins. Study-wide points: Abundant beta clonotypes from cord blood bore fewer insertions; memory repertoires lacked this pattern. Conclusions relied on cross-sectional statistical analysis, not following the same donors.

Template switching added a universal primer site; cDNA carried unique molecular identifiers. TCRdb ran MiXCR on the 5' RACE reads and lists one entry per CDR3 protein. The sample shows fewer than 350,000 distinct CDR3 sequences, about 8.1% of them seen only once. The donors were all healthy and Caucasian. With 0 bases removed from V and 1 base from J, the gap between germline ends came to 4 bases. Germline CDR1 is SSHAT and CDR2 is FNYEAQ (reference sequence). This CDR3 is built from 14 residues. These same records also appear under a second study, on yellow fever vaccine responses in identical twins.

This sequence was found in a woman between 18 and 29 years old in good health. The sample consisted of memory (CD45RO+) T cells sorted from blood. V gene TRBV7-7 combines with J gene TRBJ1-3, with no clear D. The chain's CDR3 is CASSLAGSGNTIYF. CDR3 coding DNA: TGTGCCAGCAGCTTAGCGGGTTCTGGAAACACCATATATTTT.